Sequencing of this TCR beta chain was carried out in a study of blood T cell repertoires in COVID-19. Turning to the study itself: Spain, Italy and the United States supplied samples that represented acute and convalescent COVID-19. PBMCs, B-cell-depleted T cells, or T cells were the source of the cDNA or gDNA that made up the material.

As processed by the authors: It was from reference gene primer amplification that nucleated cell counts were estimated. This table comes from immunoSEQ multiplex PCR, and its TCRdb copy is limited to in-frame clones, with some not included. That table gives V, J and clone size, and the DNA gave D and trimming. The repertoire holds around 220,000 clones, with 88% as singletons. This receptor was identified in a man younger than 35 with active or convalescent COVID-19. The sample was peripheral blood.

The DNA of the CDR3 is TGTGCCAGCAGCTTATTGGTTAATGCGTGGTCGGGCACTGAAGCTTTCTTT. It yields the protein CASSLLVNAWSGTEAFF. J is TRBJ1-1 and V is TRBV7-2; D unclear. The CDR3 consists of 17 residues. V lost 2 bases, J lost 4 bases, and 20 bases lay in between. Germline loops: CDR1 SGHTA, CDR2 FQGNSA. The full variable domain, its missing parts supplied by reference TRBV7-2 and TRBJ1-1, is GAGVSQSPSNKVTEKGKDVELRCDPISGHTALYWYRQSLGQGLEFLIYFQGNSAPDKSGLPSDRFSAERTGGSVSTLTIQRTQQEDSAVYLCASSLLVNAWSGTEAFFGQGTRLTVV.